These 32 T cell receptor beta chains were all obtained from the same sample, sequenced in a study of vaccination effects on CD4 cells after COVID-19. Here immunoSEQ multiplex PCR was the method, and the copy in TCRdb shows in-frame clones only, minus some. The data contain 60,000 to 65,000 clones, 70% to 85% of them singletons. These receptors' targets are unknown. Under the ViraFEST assay, PBMC were stimulated with viral peptide pools so that antigen-specific CD4+ T cells expanded. Sequencing was performed afterwards. Upon completion of about 10 days in culture, CD4+ T cells were isolated. Nobody among the vaccine recipients had prior SARS-CoV-2 infection (nucleocapsid antibodies were negative). Sequencing was performed on CD4+ T cells from PBMCs cultured with HCoV-OC43 spike peptides, taken before COVID-19 vaccination. Subset denoted: HCoV-OC43 spike overlapping peptide pool stimulation. The receptors originated from a human donor who received a COVID-19 vaccine.

The gene calls are TRBV10-3 and TRBJ1-4, with D possibly matching TRBD1 (5 bases). V lost 8 bases and J 2 bases, leaving 12 bases between the germline ends. The CDR3 has 14 residues. Looked up from germline, CDR1 is ENHRY and CDR2 is SYGVKD. This chain's CDR3 is CAISQGTTNEKLFF. CDR3 DNA sequence: TGTGCCATCTCCCAGGGTACCACTAATGAAAAACTGTTTTTT.

The chain joins TRBV12-5 to TRBJ2-1; D is unresolved. The CDR3 runs 14 residues. V gave up 7 bases and J gave up 14 bases, with 24 bases separating them. Germline CDR1 LGHNT, CDR2 FRNRAP. As DNA, the CDR3 is TGTGCTAGTGCCATCTCCCCCCCGTGGCCATCGGAGTTCTTC. It encodes CASAISPPWPSEFF.

J is TRBJ1-6 and V is TRBV2; a weak D match, TRBD1 (6 bases). CDR1 is SNHLY and CDR2 is FYNNEI in the germline V gene. This CDR3 has 14 residues. V lost 8 bases, J lost 0 bases, and 8 bases lay in between. CDR3 protein: CASGQSSYNSPLHF. The DNA for the CDR3 is TGTGCCAGCGGACAGAGCTCCTATAATTCACCCCTCCACTTT. Complete variable domain (other parts from reference TRBV2 and TRBJ1-6): EPEVTQTPSHQVTQMGQEVILRCVPISNHLYFYWYRQILGQKVEFLVSFYNNEISEKSEIFDDQFSVERPDGSNFTLKIRSTKLEDSAMYFCASGQSSYNSPLHFGNGTRLTVT.

J is TRBJ1-5 and V is TRBV2, with a weak D call TRBD1 (6 bases). V lost 7 bases to trimming and J lost 1 base, with 8 bases between them. The germline V gene has CDR1 SNHLY and CDR2 FYNNEI. The CDR3 loop spans 13 amino acids. The CDR3 DNA reads TGTGCCAGCAAGGACAGAAGCAATCAGCCCCAGCATTTT. This codes for CASKDRSNQPQHF.

The chain has TRBV29-1 and TRBJ1-2, with TRBD1 matching 7 bases. The V segment lost 3 bases and the J segment 5 bases; nucleotides outside the gene matches: 6. The CDR3 length is 13 residues. The germline gives CDR1 SQVTM, CDR2 ANQGSEA. CDR3 sequence: CSVEGQPGYGYTF. In DNA, the CDR3 is TGCAGCGTTGAGGGACAGCCGGGGTATGGCTACACCTTC. Supplemented by reference TRBV29-1 and TRBJ1-2, the full variable domain reads SAVISQKPSRDICQRGTSLTIQCQVDSQVTMMFWYRQQPGQSLTLIATANQGSEATYESGFVIDKFPISRPNLTFSTLTVSNMSPEDSSIYLCSVEGQPGYGYTFGSGTRLTVV.

V is TRBV5-1 and J is TRBJ1-1, with no clear D. Germline CDR1 and CDR2: SGHRS and YFSETQ. There are 13 residues in the CDR3. V was cut by 4 bases and J by 2 bases, with 9 bases left in between. The CDR3 DNA follows: TGCGCCAGCAGCGGCGGAATAAACACTGAAGCTTTCTTT. It specifies CASSGGINTEAFF.

CDR3 in DNA: TGTGCCAGTAGACAAAACACCGGGGAGCTGTTTTTT. Its protein is CASRQNTGELFF. The chain couples TRBV2 to TRBJ2-2; D is uncertain. The CDR3 length is 12 residues. Trimming removed 9 bases at V and 2 bases at J, with 7 bases between. Germline CDR1 SNHLY, CDR2 FYNNEI.

Only a few counts were recorded for this clone. The CDR3 DNA is TGTGCCAGCAGCCAAGGGGCCCAGGAGACCCAGTACTTC. Its protein product is CASSQGAQETQYF. The V gene is TRBV3-1 (or the pseudogene TRBV3-2), the J gene TRBJ2-5, with D uncertain. The V and J ends lost 1 base and 5 bases respectively, with 8 bases between them. Germline-derived CDR1 and CDR2 are LGHDT and YNNKEL (reference sequence). The CDR3 runs to 13 residues.

The chain has TRBV15 and TRBJ2-5, with no clear D. The CDR3 contains 12 residues. The germline V gene has CDR1 LNHNV and CDR2 YYDKDF (reference sequence). V lost 0 bases to trimming and J lost 5 bases, with 4 bases between them. CDR3 DNA sequence: TGTGCCACCAGCAGAGATGGGGAGACCCAGTACTTC. It specifies CATSRDGETQYF.

This chain joins TRBV6-5 and TRBJ1-3; no clear D. The CDR3 sequence is 13 residues long. V was pared by 4 bases and J by 8 bases, with 12 bases between. Looked up from germline, CDR1 is MNHEY and CDR2 is SVGAGI. The CDR3 bases are TGTGCCAGCAGTTCCGCATCTTACGACACCATATATTTT. It translates to CASSSASYDTIYF.

V is TRBV18 and J is TRBJ2-1; 12 positions match TRBD1. Germline loops: CDR1 KGHSH, CDR2 LQKENI. Losses at the gene ends were 4 bases for V and 6 bases for J; bases not matched to a gene: 13. The CDR3 totals 18 residues. CDR3: CASSLLVGTGGTGNEQFF. Here the CDR3 DNA reads TGTGCCAGCTCACTACTGGTCGGGACAGGGGGCACGGGCAATGAGCAGTTCTTC.

The chain uses TRBV10-3 and TRBJ1-1; D uncertain. This CDR3 comprises 14 residues. Germline lookup yields CDR1 ENHRY and CDR2 SYGVKD. Trimming shortened V by 3 bases and J by 6 bases, and 14 bases separated the two germline ends. In DNA, the CDR3 is TGTGCCATCAGTGAAAGGAGGGATTTCGCTGAAGCTTTCTTT. Its protein is CAISERRDFAEAFF.

The chain carries TRBV5-1 and TRBJ1-3; the D gene is possibly TRBD1 (6 bases). The CDR3 length is 14 residues. The germline V and J ends were trimmed by 0 bases and 8 bases, with 12 bases remaining between them. Germline loops: CDR1 SGHRS, CDR2 YFSETQ. CDR3 DNA sequence: TGCGCCAGCAGCTTGGTCCAGGGGCTAGACACCATATATTTT. Translating it yields CASSLVQGLDTIYF.

The chain couples TRBV3-1 (or the pseudogene TRBV3-2) to TRBJ2-5; no firm D call. The CDR3 spans 13 residues. Germline values: CDR1 LGHDT, CDR2 YNNKEL (reference sequence). Between the trimmed V and J ends, which lost 4 bases and 5 bases, there was a span of 11 bases. This CDR3 is CASSPTWQETQYF. For the CDR3, the DNA is TGTGCCAGCAGCCCGACCTGGCAGGAGACCCAGTACTTC.

CDR3 nucleotide sequence: TGTGCCAGCACTTTGCCCCCGACAGGGTTCACTGAAGCTTTCTTT. Its translation: CASTLPPTGFTEAFF. This rearrangement joins TRBV11-2 to TRBJ1-1; 7 positions agree with TRBD1. The V gene's germline CDR1 is SGHAT and CDR2 FQNNGV. J lost 4 bases, V lost 7 bases, and 12 bases had no gene match. This CDR3 has 15 residues.

The chain joins TRBV4-1 to TRBJ1-2; TRBD1 matches 9 bases. Germline V gene sequence: CDR1 MGHRA, CDR2 YSYEKL. The junction had 12 bases not matched to a gene; V was cut back by 6 bases and J by 4 bases. This CDR3 comprises 16 residues. The CDR3 sequence is CASRRQGETEFYGYTF. DNA for the CDR3: TGCGCCAGCAGGAGACAGGGGGAGACAGAATTCTATGGCTACACCTTC.

This clone was observed once. The J gene is TRBJ1-2, the V gene TRBV7-2; 8 bases agree with TRBD1. There are 12 residues in the CDR3. V dropped 2 bases and J dropped 12; count of bases not matched to a gene: 5. Per germline, CDR1 SGHTA and CDR2 FQGNSA. The CDR3 nucleotides read TGTGCCAGCAGCTTACAGGGGGCCGGCCACACCTTC. Its protein is CASSLQGAGHTF.

This CDR3 is CASSQVGQGGYGYTF. CDR3 in DNA: TGCGCCAGCAGCCAAGTCGGCCAGGGAGGCTATGGCTACACCTTC. The chain couples TRBV4-3 to TRBJ1-2; possibly TRBD1 for D (5 bases). Trimming cost V 1 base and J 4 bases, with 13 bases left between them. Per the germline V gene, CDR1 is LGHNA and CDR2 is YSLEER. The CDR3 is made up of 15 amino acids.

This chain links TRBV6-5 with TRBJ1-3, with 9 bases that match TRBD1. The CDR3 is made up of 14 amino acids. Germline CDR1 is MNHEY and CDR2 is SVGAGI. V lost 6 bases and J lost 3; bases outside the gene matches: 3. CDR3 bases: TGTGCCAGCAGCGCGGACAGGGGTGGAAACACCATATATTTT. Amino acid sequence: CASSADRGGNTIYF.

The J gene is TRBJ1-2, the V gene TRBV5-1; no reliable D call. CDR1 is SGHRS, CDR2 YFSETQ, per germline. This CDR3 comprises 13 residues. The V and J ends lost 7 bases and 2 bases respectively, with 12 bases between them. This chain's CDR3 is CASGEAANYGYTF. The CDR3 DNA follows: TGCGCCAGCGGGGAAGCAGCGAACTATGGCTACACCTTC.

This chain uses TRBV19 with TRBJ2-3; D unclear. CDR3 length equals 13 residues. From germline, CDR1 is LNHDA and CDR2 SQIVND (reference sequence). Trimming stripped 3 bases from V and 5 bases from J, with 9 bases between. The CDR3 region is CASSIPHRDTQYF. The CDR3 DNA reads TGTGCCAGTAGTATCCCCCACCGAGATACGCAGTATTTT.

The rearrangement uses TRBV7-2 and TRBJ1-2, with D possibly matching TRBD1 (5 bases). CDR1 and CDR2 from the germline V gene are SGHTA and FQGNSA. CDR3 length: 12 residues. Deletions cut 2 bases from V and 7 bases from J, with 8 bases between. CDR3 in amino acids: CASSLFGTGYTF. Written as DNA, the CDR3 is TGTGCCAGCAGCTTATTCGGGACTGGCTACACCTTC.

This clone was seen only a few times. The V call is TRBV7-3, the J call TRBJ1-1, with D perhaps TRBD1 (6 bases). V lost 4 bases to trimming and J lost 1 base, with 7 bases between them. CDR1 SGHTA and CDR2 FQGTGA come from the germline V gene. The CDR3 totals 13 residues. CDR3 loop: CASSSGANTEAFF. The CDR3 bases are TGTGCCAGCAGCTCAGGGGCGAACACTGAAGCTTTCTTT.

DNA of the CDR3: TGTGCCAGCAGCTGGGGTCCAGGCGACGATACGCAGTATTTT. Its protein product is CASSWGPGDDTQYF. The V call is TRBV14, the J call TRBJ2-3, with unresolved D. This CDR3 has 14 amino acids. Germline V lookup: CDR1 SGHDN, CDR2 FVKESK. V lost 5 bases and J 6 bases, leaving 15 bases between the germline ends.

The J gene is TRBJ2-2, the V gene TRBV5-1; D gene ambiguous. The CDR3 consists of 15 residues. Germline CDR1 SGHRS, CDR2 YFSETQ. V gave up 0 bases and J gave up 6 bases, with 12 bases separating them. This CDR3 reads CASSLVPLSPGELFF. CDR3 sequence (DNA): TGCGCCAGCAGCTTGGTTCCCCTTAGTCCCGGGGAGCTGTTTTTT.

The V call is TRBV2, the J call TRBJ1-4; D uncertain. The V and J ends lost 6 bases and 4 bases respectively, with 9 bases between them. CDR1 and CDR2 (germline): SNHLY, FYNNEI. The CDR3 runs to 13 residues. The CDR3 DNA sequence: TGTGCCAGCAGATGGCAGATTAATGAAAAACTGTTTTTT. Translated, it gives CASRWQINEKLFF.

This sequence joins TRBV9 and TRBJ2-3, with TRBD2 matching 9 bases. Germline V CDR1 and CDR2: SGDLS, YYNGEE. There are 16 residues in the CDR3. Losses at the gene ends were 3 bases for V and 4 bases for J; bases not matched to a gene: 9. The CDR3 nucleotides are TGTGCCAGCAGCGGGTGGTCGCGGGGGGGGGCAGATACGCAGTATTTT. It encodes CASSGWSRGGADTQYF.

The J gene is TRBJ2-4, the V gene TRBV27, with TRBD1 identical over 8 bases. The germline V gene encodes CDR1 MNHEY and CDR2 SMNVEV (reference sequence). The CDR3 is 15 residues long. V was pared by 2 bases and J by 8 bases, with 8 bases of the junction left unmatched. The chain's CDR3 is CASSLLGQGEYIQYF. The DNA of the CDR3 is TGTGCCAGCAGTTTACTCGGACAGGGCGAGTACATTCAGTACTTC.

The CDR3 sequence is CASSLDPASGNTIYF. In nucleotides, the CDR3 is TGTGCCAGCAGCTTGGACCCCGCGTCTGGAAACACCATATATTTT. The chain has TRBV5-5 and TRBJ1-3; D remains unclear. Between the trimmed V and J ends, which lost 0 bases and 1 base, there was a span of 8 bases. The CDR3 is made up of 15 amino acids. The V gene's germline CDR1 is SGHKS and CDR2 YYEKEE (reference sequence).

V gene TRBV5-1 combines with J gene TRBJ1-1, with a tentative D call TRBD1 (6 bases). This CDR3 contains 13 residues. The V end lost 4 bases, the J end lost 1 base, and 8 bases lay between the germline ends. Germline CDR1 is SGHRS and CDR2 is YFSETQ. CDR3 loop: CASSVGANTEAFF. The CDR3 bases are TGCGCCAGCAGCGTGGGGGCGAACACTGAAGCTTTCTTT. The whole variable domain, filled in from reference TRBV5-1 and TRBJ1-1, reads KAGVTQTPRYLIKTRGQQVTLSCSPISGHRSVSWYQQTPGQGLQFLFEYFSETQRNKGNFPGRFSGRQFSNSRSEMNVSTLELGDSALYLCASSVGANTEAFFGQGTRLTVV.

This clone was counted a single time. The J gene is TRBJ1-4, the V gene TRBV6-5, with 8 nucleotides matching TRBD1. Germline CDR1 MNHEY, CDR2 SVGAGI. Losses at the gene ends were 2 bases for V and 8 bases for J; bases not matched to a gene: 4. CDR3 length equals 14 residues. This chain's CDR3 is CASSYQGAREKLFF. In DNA form, the CDR3 reads TGTGCCAGCAGTTACCAGGGGGCGCGGGAAAAACTGTTTTTT.

The rearrangement links TRBV11-1 to TRBJ1-5; D may be TRBD1 (6 bases). Germline lookup yields CDR1 SGHAT and CDR2 FQDESV (reference sequence). V lost 5 bases and J 9 bases, leaving 14 bases between the germline ends. The CDR3 loop spans 13 amino acids. The CDR3: CASSKETGSPQHF. CDR3 sequence (DNA): TGTGCCAGCAGCAAAGAGACAGGCTCGCCCCAGCATTTT.